A few counts support the clone carrying this T cell receptor beta chain. A far more abundant clone sits one base away, making this likely a read error. Specified time point: before trial treatment. The data were taken from a study of low-dose radiotherapy and immunotherapy resistance in tumors. Study-wide background: Radiation delivery to Cohort 1 consisted of 0.5 Gy per fraction every 2 weeks, summing to 6.5 Gy. TRAV- and TRBV-specific primers primed first-strand cDNA, covering alpha and beta chains. Oral aspirin at 300 mg was taken daily by patients for four cycles, beginning on cycle 1 day 1.

The CDR3 has 15 residues. CDR1 is MNHNS, CDR2 SASEGT, per germline. V lost 8 bases, J lost 0 bases, and 14 bases lay in between. Using a constant-region primer together with a V-primer adapter, TCRs were subjected to around 20 PCR cycles of amplification. TCRdb re-called the reads with MiXCR, one entry per CDR3 protein. The table lists tens of thousands of distinct CDR3 sequences, roughly 10% of them singletons. The chain joins TRBV6-1 to TRBJ1-5; D might be TRBD1 (5 bases). The sequence was collected from a female donor with ovarian cancer. The source was PBMCs, collected before treatment. The CDR3 DNA follows: TGTGCCAGCGGTCCCCCAGGGACTAGCAATCAGCCCCAGCATTTT. Translation: CASGPPGTSNQPQHF.